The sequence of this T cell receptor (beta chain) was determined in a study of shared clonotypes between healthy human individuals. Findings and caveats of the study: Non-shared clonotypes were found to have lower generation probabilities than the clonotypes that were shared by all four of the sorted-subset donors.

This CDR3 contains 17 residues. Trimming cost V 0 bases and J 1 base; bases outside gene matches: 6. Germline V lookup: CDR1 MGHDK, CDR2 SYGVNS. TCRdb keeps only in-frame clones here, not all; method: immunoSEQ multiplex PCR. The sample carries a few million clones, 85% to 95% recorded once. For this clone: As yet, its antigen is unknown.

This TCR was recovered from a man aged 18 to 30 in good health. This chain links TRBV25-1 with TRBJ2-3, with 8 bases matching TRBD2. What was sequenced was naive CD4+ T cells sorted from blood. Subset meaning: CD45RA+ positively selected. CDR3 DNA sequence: TGTGCCAGCAGTGAATATACTGGCGGGGGGCGCACAGATACGCAGTATTTT. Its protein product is CASSEYTGGGRTDTQYF.